Reported below is one T cell receptor beta chain. Sequencing used immunoSEQ multiplex PCR; TCRdb keeps in-frame clones, though not all of them. Altogether about 43,000 clones are present, around 89% being singletons, with the ten largest covering roughly 14%. From germline, CDR1 is MDHEN and CDR2 SYDVKM. V dropped 3 bases and J dropped 7; count of bases not matched to a gene: 3. The CDR3 sequence is 14 residues long. The sample originates from a study of PD-L1 blockade in urothelial cancer. The clonotype originates from a woman aged 55-69 years with urothelial cancer. Sequencing was performed on PBMCs, taken around atezolizumab (anti-PD-L1) treatment. V usage is TRBV28 and J usage is TRBJ1-4; 9 bases are a match to TRBD1. In DNA form, the CDR3 reads TGTGCCAGCAGTTTTCTGGGACAGGGTGAAAAACTGTTTTTT. It is translated as CASSFLGQGEKLFF.